This is a list of T cell receptor beta chains from one sample in a study of response to subunit inactivated influenza vaccine. TCRdb re-analysed the RT-PCR reads in MiXCR, keeping a single row per CDR3 protein. The table has under 850,000 distinct CDR3 sequences, approximately 17% seen once. The specimen was PBMCs from blood, collected 5 days after vaccination. These receptors were taken from a man aged 50-59 years who received an inactivated influenza vaccine. The CDR3 runs from the conserved cysteine through the conserved F or W. Each record gives: J gene, V gene, CDR3 protein.

>TRBJ1-5|TRBV2
CASSAEAGQGTQPQHF
>TRBJ2-1|TRBV7-9
CASSPRLAGRYNEQFF
>TRBJ1-1|TRBV5-5
CASSLYRSLNTEAFF
>TRBJ1-6|TRBV5-1
CASTPGAQTYNSPLHF
>TRBJ1-1|TRBV20-1
CSATLEGRGPAFF
>TRBJ1-2|TRBV3-1
CASSQAGAGSGTGYTF
>TRBJ2-5|TRBV5-1
CASSLGIGYSQETQYF
>TRBJ2-1|TRBV6-5
CASSYWRGGSNEQFF
>TRBJ2-5|TRBV5-1
CASSPLGLERQETQYF
>TRBJ2-7|TRBV24-1
CATGTPYEQYF
>TRBJ2-1|TRBV29-1
CSVAGGLTYNEQFF
>TRBJ2-1|TRBV12-3/TRBV12-4
CASSLGPSGDNEQFF
>TRBJ2-5|TRBV3-1
CASSQEARDSETQYF
>TRBJ2-5|TRBV28
CATRFSRTSGDQETQYF
>TRBJ2-7|TRBV11-2
CASSLADRDSYEQYF
>TRBJ2-1|TRBV24-1
CATSNREAYNEQFF
>TRBJ1-4|TRBV6-2/TRBV6-3
CASGLKEKLFF
>TRBJ2-3|TRBV12-3/TRBV12-4
CASSLGLAAGTDTQYF
>TRBJ2-7|TRBV30
CAWTSRVRLETYEQYF
>TRBJ2-7|TRBV29-1
CSVGGAYEQYF
>TRBJ2-1|TRBV7-2
CASSLSLGGEQFF
>TRBJ1-4|TRBV9
CASSRVGQRNEKLFF
>TRBJ2-7|TRBV6-1
CASSQPSSGRIYEQYF
>TRBJ2-7|TRBV6-2/TRBV6-3
CATGDVYEQYF
>TRBJ1-1|TRBV5-1
CASSFQTGAANTEAFF
>TRBJ1-1|TRBV29-1
CSVRKDLNTEAFF
>TRBJ2-1|TRBV27
CATGAGGPLNEQFF
>TRBJ2-1|TRBV5-5
CASLPYRGAYNEQFF
>TRBJ2-3|TRBV5-1
CASSRTSGGETDTQYF
>TRBJ2-1|TRBV7-9
CARSFQAFYNEQFF
>TRBJ2-1|TRBV5-1
CASSAGTEYNEQFF
>TRBJ2-2|TRBV7-3
CASSWGLAGGPDTGELFF
>TRBJ2-3|TRBV7-2
CASSQRRADTQYF
>TRBJ2-7|TRBV5-5
CASSFRDTYEQYF
>TRBJ2-1|TRBV7-9
CASSSDWTEQFF
>TRBJ2-1|TRBV15
CATSRSRTGYWEQFF
>TRBJ2-3|TRBV7-9
CASSLALREGTDTQYF
>TRBJ2-1|TRBV12-3/TRBV12-4
CASSLGQPNEQFF
>TRBJ2-3|TRBV10-3
CAISEYSGGTDTQYF
>TRBJ2-5|TRBV12-3/TRBV12-4
CASSLQGSYETQYF
>TRBJ2-2|TRBV11-3
CASGTGNTGELFF